These 28 T cell receptor beta chains came from one sample sequenced in a study of T cell changes during pregnancy in multiple sclerosis. TCRdb's table, derived via immunoSEQ multiplex PCR, lists solely in-frame clones and lacks some. The table lists roughly 64,000 clones, roughly 92% of them singletons. The sequencing here drew on peripheral blood, taken in the second trimester of pregnancy. These receptors were collected from a female donor with multiple sclerosis, enrolled in a pregnancy study.

The genes are TRBV30 and TRBJ1-4, with 7 bases matching TRBD1. This CDR3 has 17 residues. V lost 1 base, J lost 3 bases, and 11 bases stayed unmatched. Germline CDR1 GTSNPN, CDR2 SVGIG (reference sequence). The CDR3 here is CAWSEWRGLTANEKLFF. The CDR3 coding sequence is TGTGCCTGGAGTGAATGGAGGGGGCTAACTGCTAATGAAAAACTGTTTTTT.

The sample holds one count of this clone. This chain connects TRBV7-6 to TRBJ2-3; a possible D gene is TRBD1 (5 bases). V shed 1 base and J shed 1 base, with 12 bases lying between them. The CDR3 covers 16 residues. Germline loops: CDR1 SGHVS, CDR2 FNYEAQ. In DNA form, the CDR3 reads TGTGCCAGCAGCTTAGTAGGGGCCGCGGGCACAGATACGCAGTATTTT. It specifies CASSLVGAAGTDTQYF.

The chain is built from TRBV18 and TRBJ2-5; 7 bases line up with TRBD1. The germline V gene has CDR1 KGHSH and CDR2 LQKENI. This CDR3 has 14 amino acids. The V segment lost 0 bases and the J segment 5 bases; nucleotides outside the gene matches: 3. CDR3 in DNA: TGTGCCAGCTCACCACCAGGCAGGGGGGAGACCCAGTACTTC. It codes for CASSPPGRGETQYF.

V and J are TRBV11-2 and TRBJ2-3, with D possibly being TRBD2 (6 bases). The V gene lost 4 bases and the J gene lost 6 bases, with 23 bases spanning the gap. Germline lookup yields CDR1 SGHAT and CDR2 FQNNGV. CDR3 length equals 17 residues. CDR3 in amino acids: CASSYTGAGGAIDTQYF. CDR3 coding DNA: TGTGCCAGCAGCTACACAGGTGCGGGCGGGGCGATCGATACGCAGTATTTT.

This clone was detected only a few times. The gene calls are TRBV2 and TRBJ1-5; TRBD1 aligns across 8 bases. Germline CDR1 reads SNHLY; CDR2 reads FYNNEI. V lost 2 bases and J lost 6; bases outside the gene matches: 0. The CDR3 sequence is 13 residues long. The CDR3 protein is CASSEQGAQPQHF. The CDR3, as DNA: TGTGCCAGCAGTGAACAGGGGGCTCAGCCCCAGCATTTT. Filled out from reference TRBV2 and TRBJ1-5, the complete variable domain reads EPEVTQTPSHQVTQMGQEVILRCVPISNHLYFYWYRQILGQKVEFLVSFYNNEISEKSEIFDDQFSVERPDGSNFTLKIRSTKLEDSAMYFCASSEQGAQPQHFGDGTRLSIL.

The chain links TRBV7-9 to TRBJ1-4, with 7 bases matching TRBD1. The trim removed 2 bases at V and 11 bases at J, leaving 8 bases unmatched. Germline CDR1 is SEHNR and CDR2 is FQNEAQ (reference sequence). This CDR3 region has 14 residues. The CDR3 here is CASSLSPGQMKLFF. CDR3 nucleotides: TGTGCCAGCAGCTTAAGTCCGGGACAGATGAAACTGTTTTTT.

This sequence joins TRBV29-1 and TRBJ2-2; possibly TRBD1 for D (5 bases). The germline CDR1 and CDR2 sequences are SQVTM and ANQGSEA. V lost 7 bases to trimming and J lost 6 bases, with 15 bases between them. This CDR3 contains 13 residues. The CDR3 protein is CSAYTSGPGELFF. DNA for the CDR3: TGCAGCGCTTATACTTCAGGGCCCGGGGAGCTGTTTTTT.

This CDR3 reads CASSFYTGTTYSNQPQHF. For the CDR3, the DNA is TGTGCCAGCAGCTTTTATACCGGGACAACCTATAGCAATCAGCCCCAGCATTTT. The chain couples TRBV5-5 to TRBJ1-5, with TRBD1 as a possible D gene (6 bases). The V gene lost 2 bases and the J gene lost 0 bases, with 18 bases spanning the gap. This CDR3 comprises 18 residues. CDR1 and CDR2 from the germline V gene are SGHKS and YYEKEE (reference sequence).

This chain links TRBV7-3 with TRBJ1-1; D unclear. The germline V gene encodes CDR1 SGHTA and CDR2 FQGTGA. V was trimmed by 1 base and J by 6 bases, leaving 9 bases between them. This CDR3 region has 13 residues. The chain's CDR3 is CASSLRVTSEAFF. The CDR3 nucleotides read TGTGCCAGCAGCTTAAGAGTCACGTCTGAAGCTTTCTTT.

The gene calls are TRBV21-1 and TRBJ2-7; TRBD1 is taken as the D call from the table, unchecked against the DNA. TRBV21-1 is classified as a pseudogene. The CDR3 runs to 15 residues. The chain's CDR3 is CASSKGSRGSYEQYF. The CDR3 DNA reads TGTGCCAGCAGCAAAGGTAGCAGGGGGTCCTACGAGCAGTACTTC.

The chain joins TRBV7-9 to TRBJ1-1; TRBD1 agrees at 7 bases. The V segment lost 2 bases and the J segment 11 bases; nucleotides outside the gene matches: 5. Germline CDR1 is SEHNR and CDR2 is FQNEAQ (reference sequence). The length of the CDR3 is 12 residues. CDR3 sequence (DNA): TGTGCCAGCAGCTTAACCACAGGGGTGGCTTTCTTT. Amino acid sequence: CASSLTTGVAFF.

The chain combines TRBV19 with TRBJ2-1; 9 bases align to TRBD2. Germline V gene sequence: CDR1 LNHDA, CDR2 SQIVND (reference sequence). The CDR3 has 17 amino acids. The trim removed 2 bases at V and 4 bases at J, leaving 9 bases unmatched. CDR3 sequence: CASSIQATSGPYNEQFF. The CDR3 region has the DNA TGTGCCAGTAGTATACAAGCGACTAGCGGACCATACAATGAGCAGTTCTTC.

The V and J genes are TRBV7-9 and TRBJ1-3; D not certain. Trimming cost V 2 bases and J 2 bases, with 7 bases left between them. Germline V gene data show CDR1 as SEHNR and CDR2 as FQNEAQ (reference sequence). The CDR3 contains 14 residues. CDR3 coding DNA: TGTGCCAGCAGCTTACGGGGTGCTGGAAACACCATATATTTT. Amino acid sequence: CASSLRGAGNTIYF.

The V call is TRBV5-4, the J call TRBJ1-2, with unresolved D. The CDR3 contains 15 residues. Trimming took off 4 bases at V and 3 bases at J, with 16 bases between the two ends. The germline CDR1 and CDR2 sequences are SGHNT and YYREEE (reference sequence). The CDR3 region is CASSRARGNDYGYTF. CDR3 DNA sequence: TGTGCCAGCAGCCGGGCGCGGGGAAACGACTATGGCTACACCTTC.

The chain carries TRBV28 and TRBJ1-5; the match to TRBD1 covers 7 bases. Looked up from germline, CDR1 is MDHEN and CDR2 is SYDVKM. The CDR3 has 15 amino acids. J gave up 6 bases and V 4 bases, and 9 bases lay outside the gene matches. DNA of the CDR3: TGTGCCAGCAGTTCGGACAGGTCTTACTCTCAGCCCCAGCATTTT. It is translated as CASSSDRSYSQPQHF. Full variable domain (rest looked up from reference TRBV28 and TRBJ1-5): DVKVTQSSRYLVKRTGEKVFLECVQDMDHENMFWYRQDPGLGLRLIYFSYDVKMKEKGDIPEGYSVSREKKERFSLILESASTNQTSMYLCASSSDRSYSQPQHFGDGTRLSIL.

This chain uses TRBV7-2 with TRBJ1-6; D is possibly TRBD1 (6 bases). Germline V gives CDR1 SGHTA, CDR2 FQGNSA. CDR3 length: 17 residues. V was shortened by 2 bases and J by 9 bases, with 20 bases between the two germline ends. Here the CDR3 reads CASSLKVGRTDFSPLHF. The CDR3 DNA is TGTGCCAGCAGCTTAAAAGTAGGGCGGACAGACTTTTCACCCCTCCACTTT.

J is TRBJ2-1 and V is TRBV10-1, with 9 bases lining up with TRBD2. Germline-derived CDR1 and CDR2 are WNHNN and SYGVQD (reference sequence). Trimming at V came to 2 bases and at J to 7 bases, leaving 9 bases not matched to a gene. The CDR3 sequence is 16 residues long. The CDR3 protein is CASSEPRTSAGNEQFF. In nucleotides, the CDR3 is TGCGCCAGCAGTGAGCCCCGGACTAGCGCAGGTAATGAGCAGTTCTTC.

CDR3 region: CASSVGGGGTGELFF. CDR3 DNA sequence: TGTGCCAGCAGCGTAGGTGGAGGTGGCACCGGGGAGCTGTTTTTT. The chain recombines TRBV9 with TRBJ2-2; D is possibly TRBD2 (5 bases). The V end was cut by 0 bases, the J end by 4 bases, with 10 bases between. The germline gives CDR1 SGDLS, CDR2 YYNGEE. The CDR3 runs to 15 residues.

In its sample, this clone was seen once. The J gene is TRBJ2-7, the V gene TRBV6-1; TRBD2 agrees at 7 bases. V was pared by 5 bases and J by 4 bases, with 5 bases of the junction left unmatched. Per germline, CDR1 MNHNS and CDR2 SASEGT. The CDR3 contains 13 residues. This CDR3 is CASSRRESYEQYF. In DNA, the CDR3 is TGTGCCAGCAGTCGGCGGGAGTCTTACGAGCAGTACTTC.

The chain has TRBV5-1 and TRBJ1-1; D not resolved. The CDR3 has 14 amino acids. V shed 5 bases and J shed 3 bases, with 14 bases lying between them. The germline CDR1 and CDR2 sequences are SGHRS and YFSETQ. Here the CDR3 DNA reads TGCGCCAGCAGTTTCGAGGGAATCGACACTGAAGCTTTCTTT. It is translated as CASSFEGIDTEAFF.

This sequence joins TRBV5-1 and TRBJ2-5, with a tentative D call TRBD2 (6 bases). The germline gives CDR1 SGHRS, CDR2 YFSETQ. The CDR3 length is 15 residues. V was shortened by 3 bases and J by 2 bases, with 14 bases between the two germline ends. CDR3 bases: TGCGCCAGCAGCTCGGGCTGGGGGGAACAAGAGACCCAGTACTTC. It yields the protein CASSSGWGEQETQYF.

This clone was counted between two and nine times. The rearrangement links TRBV6-5 to TRBJ2-7; 15 bases fit TRBD2. The length of the CDR3 is 15 residues. J gave up 6 bases and V 5 bases, and 5 bases lay outside the gene matches. The V gene's germline CDR1 is MNHEY and CDR2 SVGAGI. The CDR3 DNA reads as TGTGCCAGCAGTCGTGGACTAGCGGGAGGGCTCGAGCAGTACTTC. The encoded protein is CASSRGLAGGLEQYF.

V and J are TRBV7-2 and TRBJ1-1; 8 nucleotides line up with TRBD1. This CDR3 is 16 amino acids long. Germline V gene data show CDR1 as SGHTA and CDR2 as FQGNSA. Trimming removed 5 bases from V and 4 bases from J; junction bases left unmatched: 12. CDR3 residues: CASSDRTGHTGTEAFF. DNA of the CDR3: TGTGCCAGCAGCGACCGGACAGGGCATACCGGCACTGAAGCTTTCTTT.

The V gene is TRBV25-1, the J gene TRBJ1-5, with a weak D call TRBD1 (5 bases). The length of the CDR3 is 15 residues. V shed 8 bases and J shed 7 bases, with 21 bases lying between them. Germline assignment: CDR1 MGHDK and CDR2 SYGVNS. The CDR3 DNA follows: TGTGCCAGCGAGGATATTGCAGGGCGGGAACAGCCCCAGCATTTT. It encodes CASEDIAGREQPQHF.

The chain has TRBV10-2 and TRBJ2-3; 11 positions match TRBD2. The ends lost 4 bases at V and 3 bases at J; junction bases unmatched: 3. The CDR3 covers 15 residues. Germline loops: CDR1 WSHSY, CDR2 SAAADI. The CDR3 coding sequence is TGCGCCAGCAGTGGGACTAGCGGGTTAACAGATACGCAGTATTTT. The encoded protein is CASSGTSGLTDTQYF.

The chain recombines TRBV4-1 with TRBJ1-4, with a possible D match to TRBD1 (5 bases). Trimming removed 1 base at V and 8 bases at J, with 14 bases between. The CDR3 length is 15 residues. CDR1 is MGHRA, CDR2 YSYEKL, per germline. The CDR3 nucleotides read TGCGCCAGCAGCCAAGTTGTTAATGGGGGGGAAAAACTGTTTTTT. Translation: CASSQVVNGGEKLFF.

This clone has only one observation. The CDR3 DNA is TGTGCCAGTGGGGTGGGGACAGGGTGGAACTATGGCTACACCTTC. Translation: CASGVGTGWNYGYTF. This sequence joins TRBV19 and TRBJ1-2; TRBD1 aligns across 9 bases. The CDR3 is 15 amino acids. With 8 bases clipped from V and 2 bases from J, the junction kept 9 bases outside the gene matches. The germline CDR1 and CDR2 sequences are LNHDA and SQIVND (reference sequence).

The gene calls are TRBV19 and TRBJ1-5, with 9 bases lining up with TRBD1. The V and J ends lost 6 bases and 9 bases, in that order; junction bases with no gene match: 3. This CDR3 has 12 amino acids. The germline gives CDR1 LNHDA, CDR2 SQIVND (reference sequence). As DNA, the CDR3 is TGTGCCAGTAGGGGACAGGGTGGGCCCCAGCATTTT. This encodes CASRGQGGPQHF.